The clone carrying this T cell receptor (beta chain) was seen a handful of times. As yet, its antigen is unknown. Trimming removed 3 bases at V and 7 bases at J, with 13 bases between. CDR3 size: 14 residues. Germline V gene lookup returns CDR1 KGHSH and CDR2 LQKENI. These data belong to a study of OX40 agonist ivuxolimab in advanced cancers. Across the study: Under the entry rules, prior anti-PD-1, anti-PD-L1 or anti-CTLA-4 therapy was allowed, and about 40% had some. Three patients, one with hepatocellular carcinoma and two with cutaneous melanoma, responded partially.

Study-level points and caveats: Researchers did not establish what antigens the expanded peripheral T cells target. CD8+ T cells were the subset that, on average, had more expanded clones than CD4+.

Method: immunoSEQ multiplex PCR; TCRdb's copy keeps in-frame clones and lacks some. This sample has 43,000 or so clones, with approximately 90% found just once. The specimen was CD4+ or CD8+ T cells sorted from blood, collected in a trial of the OX40 agonist ivuxolimab. This rearrangement joins TRBV18 to TRBJ1-5; no reliable D call. The sequence was obtained from an adult with an advanced solid tumor such as melanoma, head and neck, liver or kidney cancer. This CDR3 reads CASSPTALRQPQHF. In DNA form, the CDR3 reads TGTGCCAGCTCACCCACAGCTCTCCGGCAGCCCCAGCATTTT.